This T cell receptor beta chain derives from a study of regulatory T cells in long-lasting Graves disease. Regarding the study as a whole: The TCR repertoire of persistent Graves' patients was less diverse than that of newly diagnosed ones.

According to the study, TCR beta libraries were built with iRepertoire HTBI primers and CDR3-region Arm-PCR. TCRdb called the multiplex PCR reads again in MiXCR, with one record for every CDR3 protein. This table holds around 460,000 distinct CDR3 sequences, 22% found once. Indicated time point: persistent/refractory GD, antithyroid drugs over 5 years with positive TRAb. The TCR library was prepared using RNA isolated from PBMCs. In this sample, this clonotype turned up many times. What it binds is not known. This CDR3 has 13 residues. Trimming removed 5 bases from V and 5 bases from J; junction bases left unmatched: 2. Germline-derived CDR1 and CDR2 are SGHTA and FQGNSA.

Sequenced here: peripheral blood mononuclear cells (PBMCs), sampled when the disease was refractory, from a patient treated with antithyroid drugs. The clonotype comes from a female donor with Graves disease. The V and J genes are TRBV7-2 and TRBJ1-4; TRBD1 aligns across 7 bases. Written as DNA, the CDR3 is TGTGCCAGCAGCGCGGGACAGAATGAAAAACTGTTTTTT. Its protein product is CASSAGQNEKLFF.